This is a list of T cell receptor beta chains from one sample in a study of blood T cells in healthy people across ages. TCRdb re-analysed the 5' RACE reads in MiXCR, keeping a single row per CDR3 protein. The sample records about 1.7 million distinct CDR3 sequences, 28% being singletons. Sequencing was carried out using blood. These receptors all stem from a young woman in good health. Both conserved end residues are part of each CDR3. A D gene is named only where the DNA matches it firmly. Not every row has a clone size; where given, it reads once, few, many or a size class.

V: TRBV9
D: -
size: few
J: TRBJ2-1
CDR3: CASSVNGGIYNEQFF
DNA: TGTGCCAGCAGCGTCAATGGGGGAATTTACAATGAGCAGTTCTTC

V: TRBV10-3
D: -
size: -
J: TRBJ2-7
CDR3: CAIRGVSGTGQYF
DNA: TGTGCCATCAGGGGGGTGAGCGGGACAGGGCAGTACTTC

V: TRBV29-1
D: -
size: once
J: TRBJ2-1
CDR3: CSARTASYEQFF
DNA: TGCAGCGCCCGGACAGCCTCCTACGAGCAGTTCTTC

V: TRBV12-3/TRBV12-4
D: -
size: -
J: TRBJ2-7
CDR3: CVSSLVIGRPGKQYF
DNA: TGTGTCAGCAGTTTAGTCATCGGAAGACCGGGCAAGCAGTACTTC

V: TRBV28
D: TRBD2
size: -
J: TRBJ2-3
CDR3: CTSSLGPSGADTQYF
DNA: TGTACCAGCAGTTTAGGTCCTAGCGGGGCGGATACGCAGTATTTT

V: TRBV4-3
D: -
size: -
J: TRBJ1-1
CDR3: CASSHTTGNTEAFF
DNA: TGCGCCAGCAGCCATACTACCGGGAACACTGAAGCTTTCTTT

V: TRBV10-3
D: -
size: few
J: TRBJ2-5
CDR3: CAISAASGETQYF
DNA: TGTGCCATCAGTGCCGCCTCCGGCGAGACCCAGTACTTC

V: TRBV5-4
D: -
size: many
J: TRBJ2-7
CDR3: CASSSFGSPSYEQYF
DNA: TGTGCCAGCAGCTCGTTTGGGTCCCCTTCCTACGAGCAGTACTTC

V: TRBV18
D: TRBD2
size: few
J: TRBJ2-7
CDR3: CASSPPSGRGAYEQYF
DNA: TGTGCCAGCTCACCACCCTCTGGGCGGGGGGCCTACGAGCAGTACTTC

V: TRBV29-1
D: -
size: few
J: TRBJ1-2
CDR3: CSVRPLAGAPRYTF
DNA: TGCAGCGTCCGCCCCCTGGCAGGGGCGCCGCGCTACACCTTC

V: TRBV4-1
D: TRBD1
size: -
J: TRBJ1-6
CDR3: CASSLQKGGTGGTPLHF
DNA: TGCGCCAGCAGCCTTCAAAAAGGAGGGACAGGGGGGACACCCCTCCACTTT

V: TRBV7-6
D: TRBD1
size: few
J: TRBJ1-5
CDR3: CASSLTGVEGQPQHF
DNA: TGTGCCAGCAGCCTTACAGGGGTCGAGGGGCAGCCCCAGCATTTT

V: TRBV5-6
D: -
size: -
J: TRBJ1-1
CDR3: CASTVQVGNTEAFF
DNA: TGTGCCAGCACCGTACAAGTGGGGAACACTGAAGCTTTCTTT

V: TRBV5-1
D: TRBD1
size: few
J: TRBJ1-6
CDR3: CASRHPGQGDSPLHF
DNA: TGCGCCAGCAGACACCCGGGACAGGGGGATTCACCCCTCCACTTT

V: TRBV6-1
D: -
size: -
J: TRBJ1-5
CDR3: CASISSSATLAQHF
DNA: TGTGCCAGCATCTCTTCCTCCGCAACCTTGGCCCAGCATTTT

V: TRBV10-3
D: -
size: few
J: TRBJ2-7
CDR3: CAIALRTEEQYF
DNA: TGTGCCATCGCCCTGAGGACTGAGGAGCAGTACTTC

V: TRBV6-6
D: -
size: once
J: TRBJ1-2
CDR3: CASSYLEPQDGNHGYTF
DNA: TGTGCCAGCAGTTACCTCGAACCTCAGGACGGGAACCATGGCTACACCTTC

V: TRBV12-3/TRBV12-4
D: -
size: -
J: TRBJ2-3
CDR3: CASSPRTVADTEYF
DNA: TGTGCCAGCAGTCCCCGGACAGTTGCAGATACGGAGTATTTT

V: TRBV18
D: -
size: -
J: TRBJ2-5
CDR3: CASSRPAGAIGETQYF
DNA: TGTGCCAGCTCACGGCCAGCAGGGGCGATTGGAGAGACCCAGTACTTC

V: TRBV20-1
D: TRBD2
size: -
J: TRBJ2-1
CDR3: CSARVPSGLAGNSYNEQFF
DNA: TGCAGTGCTAGAGTTCCATCCGGACTAGCGGGCAACTCCTACAATGAGCAGTTCTTC

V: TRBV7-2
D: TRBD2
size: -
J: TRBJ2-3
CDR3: CASSPRVAGGFDTQYF
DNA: TGTGCCAGCAGCCCCCGGGTAGCGGGAGGTTTCGATACGCAGTATTTT

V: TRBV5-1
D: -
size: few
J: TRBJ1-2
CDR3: CASSPMNTYGYTF
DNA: TGCGCCAGCAGCCCGATGAACACCTATGGCTACACCTTC

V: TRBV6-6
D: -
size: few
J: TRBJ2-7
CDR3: CASSDLQRPYEQYF
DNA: TGTGCCAGCAGTGACCTCCAGAGACCCTACGAGCAGTACTTC

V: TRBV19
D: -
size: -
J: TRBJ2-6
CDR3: CASGIQSGANVLTF
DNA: TGTGCCAGTGGAATTCAGTCTGGGGCCAACGTCCTGACTTTC

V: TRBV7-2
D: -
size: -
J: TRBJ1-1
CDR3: CASRMGRNTEAFF
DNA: TGTGCCAGCAGGATGGGACGGAACACTGAAGCTTTCTTT